This T cell receptor (beta chain) was retrieved from a study of T-cell reconstitution after alpha-beta-depleted transplantation in children. The study, taken as a whole, reports: There were reportedly several hundred expanded graft clones from which alpha-beta T cells came about two months after transplant. T-cell counts and diversity were attributed mostly to newly produced T cells one year after transplant. From surviving recipient T cells and thymic progenitors came the high day-60 TCRbeta diversity observed in some patients.

Unique molecular identifiers were incorporated during preparation of the TCRbeta library. TCRdb recomputed calls from the PCR reads with MiXCR, one row per CDR3 protein. The table records nearly 350,000 distinct CDR3 sequences, 15% to 20% of them present only once. Notes on this clonotype: Its antigen is not identified.

Germline CDR1 DFQATT, CDR2 SNEGSKA (reference sequence). This CDR3 spans 15 amino acids. V trimming: 0 bases; J trimming: 10 bases; junction bases outside the gene matches: 11. The starting material was PBMCs, mostly from graft donor cells, obtained 360 days after TCRalphabeta/CD19-depleted stem cell transplant. V gene TRBV20-1 combines with J gene TRBJ1-2; TRBD1 agrees at 10 bases. This clonotype originated in a male patient aged 2 to 10 who had a stem cell transplant for acute lymphoblastic leukemia, so the T cells may come from the graft donor. The CDR3 DNA follows: TGCAGTGCTAGAGATGGGGACAGGGGCCTCTGGGACTACACCTTC. It specifies CSARDGDRGLWDYTF.